The clone carrying this TCR beta chain occurred once. What it recognizes is unknown. These data come from a study of T-cell reconstitution after alpha-beta-depleted transplantation in children. Notes on the study in general: Roughly two months post-transplant, alpha-beta T cells reportedly originated from several hundred graft clones that had expanded. In some patients, recipient T cells and intrathymic progenitors surviving conditioning explained high day-60 diversity. One year post-transplant, T-cell counts and diversity were largely derived from T cells produced anew.

The CDR3 extends over 12 amino acids. Between the trimmed V and J ends, which lost 3 bases and 5 bases, there was a span of 8 bases. Per the germline V gene, CDR1 is MNHNY and CDR2 is SVGAGI (reference sequence). Unique molecular identifiers were built into the TCRbeta library. TCRdb re-derived calls from the PCR reads in MiXCR, one entry per CDR3 protein. This table holds about 440,000 distinct CDR3 sequences, around two fifths found once. The chain has TRBV6-6 and TRBJ2-7; no clear D gene. The sample in question was PBMCs, obtained before TCRalphabeta/CD19-depleted stem cell transplant. This TCR was recovered from a girl aged 2-10 years with aplastic anemia, due to receive a stem cell transplant. The CDR3 is CASSYGFDEQYF. For the CDR3, the DNA is TGTGCCAGCAGTTATGGATTCGACGAGCAGTACTTC.